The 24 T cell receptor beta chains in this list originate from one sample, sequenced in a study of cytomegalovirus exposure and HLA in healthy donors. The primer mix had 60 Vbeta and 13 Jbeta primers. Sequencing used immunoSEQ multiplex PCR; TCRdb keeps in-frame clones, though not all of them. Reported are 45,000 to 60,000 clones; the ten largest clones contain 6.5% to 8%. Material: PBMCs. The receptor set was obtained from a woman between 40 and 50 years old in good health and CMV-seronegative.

The CDR3 loop is CASSVLGGNEQFF. The CDR3 bases are TGCGCCAGCAGCGTTTTGGGGGGAAATGAGCAGTTCTTC. The chain combines TRBV5-1 with TRBJ2-1, with TRBD2 as a possible D gene (6 bases). Trimming took off 4 bases at V and 7 bases at J, with 12 bases between the two ends. Looked up from germline, CDR1 is SGHRS and CDR2 is YFSETQ. This CDR3 region has 13 residues.

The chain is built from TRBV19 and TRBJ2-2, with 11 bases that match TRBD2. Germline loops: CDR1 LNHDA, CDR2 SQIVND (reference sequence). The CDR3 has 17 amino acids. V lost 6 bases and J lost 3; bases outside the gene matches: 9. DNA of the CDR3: TGTGCCAGTAGGAAAACTAGCGGGGGATTGGACACCGGGGAGCTGTTTTTT. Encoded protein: CASRKTSGGLDTGELFF.

CDR3 in DNA: TGTGCCAGCATGCCAGGGTCCAACTCTGGAAACACCATATATTTT. Its translation is CASMPGSNSGNTIYF. V is TRBV6-1 and J is TRBJ1-3, with D possibly being TRBD1 (5 bases). Trimming removed 7 bases at V and 0 bases at J, with 13 bases between. CDR1 MNHNS and CDR2 SASEGT come from the germline V gene. The CDR3 length is 15 residues.

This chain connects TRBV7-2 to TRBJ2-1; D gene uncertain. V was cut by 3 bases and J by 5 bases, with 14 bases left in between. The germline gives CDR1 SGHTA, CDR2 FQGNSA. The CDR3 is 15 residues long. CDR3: CASSFVAGSDNEQFF. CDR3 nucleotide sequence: TGTGCCAGCAGCTTCGTAGCTGGATCGGACAATGAGCAGTTCTTC.

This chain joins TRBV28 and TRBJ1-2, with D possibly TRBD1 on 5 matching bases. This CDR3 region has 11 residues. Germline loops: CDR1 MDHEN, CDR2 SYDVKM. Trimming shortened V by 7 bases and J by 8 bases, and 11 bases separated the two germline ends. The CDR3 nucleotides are TGTGCCAGCACCAGGGATAGAGGCTACACCTTC. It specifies CASTRDRGYTF.

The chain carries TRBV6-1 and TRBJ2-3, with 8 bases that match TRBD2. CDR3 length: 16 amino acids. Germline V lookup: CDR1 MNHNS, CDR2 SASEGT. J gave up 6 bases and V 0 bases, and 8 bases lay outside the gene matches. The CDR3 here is CASSEAPGGAADTQYF. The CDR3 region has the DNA TGTGCCAGCAGTGAAGCCCCGGGGGGGGCGGCTGATACGCAGTATTTT.

This chain's CDR3 is CASSSSWSGVSDEQFF. CDR3 in DNA: TGTGCCAGCAGTTCATCGTGGAGCGGGGTATCGGATGAGCAGTTCTTC. The chain employs TRBV27 and TRBJ2-1; 7 bases map to TRBD2. V lost 4 bases, J lost 8 bases, and 14 bases stayed unmatched. Germline V gene sequence: CDR1 MNHEY, CDR2 SMNVEV (reference sequence). The CDR3 has 16 residues.

CDR3 region: CASSLSREDSPLHF. The CDR3 DNA reads TGTGCCAGCAGTTTAAGCAGGGAGGATTCACCCCTCCACTTT. The V call is TRBV28, the J call TRBJ1-6, with D perhaps TRBD1 (5 bases). The V end was cut by 2 bases, the J end by 8 bases, with 10 bases between. The CDR3 runs to 14 residues. The germline V gene has CDR1 MDHEN and CDR2 SYDVKM.

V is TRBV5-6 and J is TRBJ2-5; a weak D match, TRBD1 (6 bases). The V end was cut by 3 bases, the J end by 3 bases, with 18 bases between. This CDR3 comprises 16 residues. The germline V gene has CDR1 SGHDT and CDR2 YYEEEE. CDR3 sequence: CASSWTEVGVKETQYF. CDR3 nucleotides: TGTGCCAGCAGCTGGACAGAGGTGGGTGTAAAAGAGACCCAGTACTTC.

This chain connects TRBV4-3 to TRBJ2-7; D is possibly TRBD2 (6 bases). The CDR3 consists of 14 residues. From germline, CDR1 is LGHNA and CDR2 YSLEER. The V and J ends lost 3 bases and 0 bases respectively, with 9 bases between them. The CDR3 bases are TGCGCCAGCAGCCAGAGGACTAACTCCTACGAGCAGTACTTC. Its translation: CASSQRTNSYEQYF.

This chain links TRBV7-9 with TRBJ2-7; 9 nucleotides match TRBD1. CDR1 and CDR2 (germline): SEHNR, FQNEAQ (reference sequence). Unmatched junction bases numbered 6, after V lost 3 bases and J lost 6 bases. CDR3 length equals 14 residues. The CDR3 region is CASSLGQGHGEQYF. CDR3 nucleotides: TGTGCCAGCAGCTTGGGACAGGGTCATGGCGAGCAGTACTTC.

Here the CDR3 reads CASSLLRGRGNEKLFF. The CDR3 DNA follows: TGTGCCAGCAGCTTACTAAGGGGGCGCGGGAATGAAAAACTGTTTTTT. V gene TRBV7-2 combines with J gene TRBJ1-4; 7 bases are a match to TRBD1. The CDR3 has 16 residues. V shed 2 bases, J shed 5 bases, and the junction held 8 bases outside the gene matches. CDR1 and CDR2 (germline): SGHTA, FQGNSA.

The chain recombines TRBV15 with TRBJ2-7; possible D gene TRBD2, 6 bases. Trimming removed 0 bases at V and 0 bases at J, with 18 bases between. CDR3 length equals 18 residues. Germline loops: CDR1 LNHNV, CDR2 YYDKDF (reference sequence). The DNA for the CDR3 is TGTGCCACCAGCAGAGATCTAGGGAGCGGGTTGGTCTCCTACGAGCAGTACTTC. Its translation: CATSRDLGSGLVSYEQYF.

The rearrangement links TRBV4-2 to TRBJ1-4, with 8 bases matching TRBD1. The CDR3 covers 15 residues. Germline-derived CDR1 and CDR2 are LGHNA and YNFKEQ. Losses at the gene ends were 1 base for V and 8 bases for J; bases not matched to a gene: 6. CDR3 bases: TGTGCCAGCAGCCAAGTCTCGGGACAGGAGGAAAAACTGTTTTTT. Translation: CASSQVSGQEEKLFF.

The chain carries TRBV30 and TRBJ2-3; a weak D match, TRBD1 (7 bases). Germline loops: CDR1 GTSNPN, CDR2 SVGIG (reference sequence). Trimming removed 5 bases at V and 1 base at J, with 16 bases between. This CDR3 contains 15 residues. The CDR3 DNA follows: TGTGCCTGGGATCAGGACAGGAGGGGCACAGATACGCAGTATTTT. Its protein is CAWDQDRRGTDTQYF. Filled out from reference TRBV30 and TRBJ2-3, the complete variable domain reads SQTIHQWPATLVQPVGSPLSLECTVEGTSNPNLYWYRQAAGRGLQLLFYSVGIGQISSEVPQNLSASRPQDRQFILSSKKLLLSDSGFYLCAWDQDRRGTDTQYFGPGTRLTVL.

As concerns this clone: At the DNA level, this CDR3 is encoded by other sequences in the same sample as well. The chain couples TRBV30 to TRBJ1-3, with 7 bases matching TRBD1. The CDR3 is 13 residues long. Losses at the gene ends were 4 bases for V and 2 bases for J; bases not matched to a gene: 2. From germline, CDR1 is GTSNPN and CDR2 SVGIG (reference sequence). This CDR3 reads CAWTGGPGNTIYF. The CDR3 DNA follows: TGTGCCTGGACAGGGGGGCCTGGAAACACCATATATTTT.

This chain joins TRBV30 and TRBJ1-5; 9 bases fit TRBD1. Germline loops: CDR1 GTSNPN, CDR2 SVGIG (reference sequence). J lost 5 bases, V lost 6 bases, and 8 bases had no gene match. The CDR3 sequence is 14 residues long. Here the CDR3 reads CACHGQGSYQPQHF. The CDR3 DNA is TGTGCCTGCCACGGACAGGGGTCGTATCAGCCCCAGCATTTT.

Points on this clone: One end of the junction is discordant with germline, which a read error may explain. Here the CDR3 reads CASSPPGSRDTQYF. The CDR3 DNA reads as TGTGCCAGCTCACCACCGGGCAGCAGAGATACGCAGTATTTT. J is TRBJ2-3 and V is TRBV18, with D hard to call. In germline, CDR1 is KGHSH, CDR2 LQKENI. CDR3 length equals 14 residues. Combining the CDR3 with reference TRBV18 and TRBJ2-3 gives the whole variable domain NAGVMQNPRHLVRRRGQEARLRCSPMKGHSHVYWYRQLPEEGLKFMVYLQKENIIDESGMPKERFSAEFPKEGPSILRIQQVVRGDSAAYFCASSPPGSRDTQYFGPGTRLTVL.

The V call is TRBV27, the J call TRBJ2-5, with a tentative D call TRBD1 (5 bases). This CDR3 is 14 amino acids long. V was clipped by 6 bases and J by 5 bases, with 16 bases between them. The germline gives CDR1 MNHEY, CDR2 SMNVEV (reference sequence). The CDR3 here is CASSLSQGSETQYF. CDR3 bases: TGTGCCAGCAGCCTTTCCCAGGGCAGCGAGACCCAGTACTTC.

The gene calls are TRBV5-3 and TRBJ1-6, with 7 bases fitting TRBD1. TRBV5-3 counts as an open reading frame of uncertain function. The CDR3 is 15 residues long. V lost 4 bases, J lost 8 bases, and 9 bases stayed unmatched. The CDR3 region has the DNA TGTGCCAGAAGCCCCCAGGGGGAGACTCATTCACCCCTCCACTTT. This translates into CARSPQGETHSPLHF.

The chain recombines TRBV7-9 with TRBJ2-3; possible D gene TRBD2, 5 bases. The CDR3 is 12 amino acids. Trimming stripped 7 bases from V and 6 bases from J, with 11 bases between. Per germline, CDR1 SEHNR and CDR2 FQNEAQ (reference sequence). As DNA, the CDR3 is TGTGCCAGCACCGGACCGGGGGATACGCAGTATTTT. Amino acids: CASTGPGDTQYF.

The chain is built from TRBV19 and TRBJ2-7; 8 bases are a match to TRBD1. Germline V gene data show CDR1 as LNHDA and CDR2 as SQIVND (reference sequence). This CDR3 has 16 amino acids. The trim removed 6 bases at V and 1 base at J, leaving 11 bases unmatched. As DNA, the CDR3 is TGTGCCAGTAGCCGACCTGGACAGGGTGGGTCCTACGAGCAGTACTTC. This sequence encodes CASSRPGQGGSYEQYF.

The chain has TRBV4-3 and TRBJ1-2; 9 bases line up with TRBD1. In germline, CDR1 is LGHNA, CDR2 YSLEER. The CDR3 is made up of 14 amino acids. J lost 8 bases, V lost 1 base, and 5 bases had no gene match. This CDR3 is CASSQVGTGKGYTF. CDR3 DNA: TGCGCCAGCAGCCAAGTAGGGACAGGGAAAGGCTACACCTTC.

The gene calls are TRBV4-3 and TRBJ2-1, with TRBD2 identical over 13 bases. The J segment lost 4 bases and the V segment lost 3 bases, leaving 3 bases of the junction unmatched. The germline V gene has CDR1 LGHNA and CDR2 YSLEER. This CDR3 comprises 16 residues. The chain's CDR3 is CASSHGLAGVYNEQFF. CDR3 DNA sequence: TGCGCCAGCAGCCATGGACTAGCGGGAGTGTACAATGAGCAGTTCTTC.